This paragraph covers one T cell receptor (beta chain) sequence. Which antigen it targets is not known. Base qualities are missing; no much larger clone stands one base away. This record comes from a study of blood T cell repertoires in COVID-19 (dated by TCRdb to 2020 to 2021). The study in broad terms: Samples covering the acute and convalescent phases of COVID-19 were provided by collaborators in the United States, Italy and Spain. The sample metadata nearly always contained a de-identified subject ID, COVID-19 status, age in years and sex. Subjects who had been exposed to COVID-19, were actively infected with it, or had recovered from it provided the deeply sampled blood TCRbeta repertoires that made up the dataset. A freely available public database, intended as a resource for researchers studying the immune response to SARS-CoV-2, is where the repertoires were released. Samples were obtained from the ongoing ImmuneRACE study (first 160 participants) and from some 1,300 subjects provided by 6 global collaborators. Where available, HLA class I and class II types were taken from metadata supplied by the sample provider and were not determined by assay-based typing. The material from the prospective study consisted of cDNA or gDNA derived from T cells, B-cell-depleted T cells, or PBMCs.

Whole blood was collected in K2EDTA tubes by collaborating institutions according to the institutions' own protocols. For TCRbeta analysis, collaborators shipped samples in one of three forms: frozen whole blood, isolated PBMCs, or DNA extracted from either of those sample types. From the cysteine up to the phenylalanine, the CDR3 has a length of 14 residues. Only CDR3 DNA is held: 42 bases, read in frame from base 1. Taken from the germline V gene, the CDR1 and CDR2 loops are MNHEY and SVGAGI. Trimming costs V 9 bases and J 3 bases, and their ends lie 15 bases apart. TCRbeta CDR3 regions were amplified from genomic DNA by means of the immunoSEQ Assay, a bias-controlled multiplex PCR. The authors' pipeline ran thus. Nucleated cell counts per sample were estimated from amplification of reference gene primers within the assay. Sequence reads were collapsed and filtered to measure the absolute abundance of every unique TCRbeta CDR3 rearrangement. For each sample, productive Simpson clonality was calculated as the square root of Simpson's diversity index over productive rearrangements. TCRdb holds this immuneACCESS table with in-frame rearrangements only. Some clones are missing; in checked studies, unresolved V genes explain under half, and the rest has no known cause. The V and J calls and clone size were taken over from that table, and D and trimming were inferred from the DNA. The sample table holds roughly 84,000 clones, of which 85% were seen once. The ten largest make up about 18% of the sample.

General conclusions and limits of the study: How much clinical and demographic metadata was included differed by source and by participant, and the metadata was provided uncurated.

The V and J genes are TRBV6-5 and TRBJ2-1, and the D gene may be TRBD1, 7 bases matching. This TCR came from an elderly man with active or convalescent COVID-19. Sequences were obtained from peripheral blood. The CDR3 sequence is CASRDRDFYNEQFF. Here is the DNA: TGTGCCAGTAGAGACAGGGACTTCTACAATGAGCAGTTCTTC.